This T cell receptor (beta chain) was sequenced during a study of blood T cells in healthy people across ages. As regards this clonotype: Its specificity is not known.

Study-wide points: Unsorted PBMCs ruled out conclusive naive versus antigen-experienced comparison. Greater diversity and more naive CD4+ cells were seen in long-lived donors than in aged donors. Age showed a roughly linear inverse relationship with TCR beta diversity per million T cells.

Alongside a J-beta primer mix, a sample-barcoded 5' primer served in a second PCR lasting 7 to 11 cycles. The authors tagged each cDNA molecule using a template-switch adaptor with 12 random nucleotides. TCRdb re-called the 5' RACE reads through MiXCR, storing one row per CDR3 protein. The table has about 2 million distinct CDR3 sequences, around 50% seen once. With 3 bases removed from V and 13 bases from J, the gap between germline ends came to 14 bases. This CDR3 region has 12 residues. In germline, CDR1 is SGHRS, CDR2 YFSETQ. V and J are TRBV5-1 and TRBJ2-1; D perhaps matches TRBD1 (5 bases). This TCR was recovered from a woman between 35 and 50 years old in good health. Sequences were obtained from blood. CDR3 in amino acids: CASSSEPRTQFF. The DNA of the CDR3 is TGCGCCAGCAGCTCGGAACCAAGGACACAGTTCTTC. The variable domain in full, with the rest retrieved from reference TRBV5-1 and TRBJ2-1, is KAGVTQTPRYLIKTRGQQVTLSCSPISGHRSVSWYQQTPGQGLQFLFEYFSETQRNKGNFPGRFSGRQFSNSRSEMNVSTLELGDSALYLCASSSEPRTQFFGPGTRLTVL.